This TCR beta chain was identified in a study of response to subunit inactivated influenza vaccine. One entry per CDR3 protein, called by TCRdb with MiXCR from the RT-PCR reads. The profile covers around 480,000 distinct CDR3 sequences, with approximately 9.9% appearing a single time and approximately 12% taken by the ten largest. This clonotype was seen ten or more times. Its antigen is not identified. Germline CDR1 is SQVTM and CDR2 is ANQGSEA. The J segment lost 8 bases and the V segment lost 2 bases, leaving 10 bases of the junction unmatched. CDR3 length equals 15 residues. Findings and limits, study-wide: It was suggested by the authors that few new T cells are recruited by each seasonal influenza vaccination.

The rearrangement uses TRBV29-1 and TRBJ2-1; 9 bases fit TRBD1. Source: PBMCs from blood, taken 45 days after vaccination. This TCR came from a man in his fifties or sixties who received an inactivated influenza vaccine. This chain's CDR3 is CSVERIGTGFDEQFF. The CDR3 bases are TGCAGCGTTGAAAGAATCGGGACAGGGTTCGATGAGCAGTTCTTC.